This T cell receptor (beta chain) originates from a study of cytomegalovirus exposure and HLA in healthy donors (dated by TCRdb to about 2017). A note on the overall study: An earlier analysis of approximately 590 of the donors reported 250 to 300 Gb of sequence data and some 120 million unique TCR beta sequences from about 179 million T cells. All discovery cohort repertoires had been generated using a single sequencing platform. Along with the roughly 700-subject first cohort, a separate validation cohort of around 110 different subjects was used. Of the approximately 400 genotyped donors, 65% to 90% fell in the genetic ancestry cluster associated with self-reported Caucasian donors. A later analysis re-examined previously published TCR beta repertoires from more than 650 donors and added high-resolution HLA genotyping to investigate patterns of TCR occurrence. The later analysis used no new phenotypic data to find candidate immune exposures, relying instead on TCR beta sequences and their occurrence across donors. Both class I and class II loci were covered by HLA typing, at four-digit resolution. An earlier analysis of a few hundred of the donors applied high-throughput TCR beta sequencing to assess whether each TCR beta V gene segment acted as functional or pseudogenic. The study aimed to test whether signatures of past pathogen exposure could be identified by cataloging public T cell receptors. Around 300 gigabases of sequencing data and roughly 90 million unique TCR sequences were included in an early release covering 500 to 750 HLA-typed donors. Alongside the repertoire data, information on donor age, sex, ethnicity and CMV serostatus was compiled. To predict cytomegalovirus infection status, the study combined high-throughput TCR immunosequencing, statistical association of individual TCRs with disease status, and machine learning. In a later genetic analysis, genome-wide SNP genotypes for 398 of the 666 donors were used, and that subset was treated as a discovery cohort. Because of strong linkage in the cohort, roughly five DR-DQ haplotypes were treated as single units for association and clustering. The T cell repertoires of some 670 subjects were profiled by immunosequencing and related to cytomegalovirus serostatus. Typing coverage differed by locus: A, B, C, DRB1 and DQB1 were typed in roughly 620-630 donors, DQA1 in about 500, DPA1 in 600 to 610, and DPB1 in just under 490. Among about 360 genotyped donors of the cohort, an average of approximately 230,000 unique TCR beta nucleotide sequences were sequenced per donor, roughly 18% of them non-productive. Overall study results and their limits: When HLA alleles, especially DR and DQ, strongly co-occurred, attributing TCR associations to individual alleles was difficult. Sequencing depth was assumed to be roughly uniform across donors in the presence/absence analyses, though that assumption may not hold. Some IMGT-functional V segments, including TRBV6-2 and TRBV6-3, could not be distinguished by the 87-base-pair reads and were therefore excluded. A further reported finding was that TCR beta sequences accurately predicted the HLA-A and HLA-B alleles for most subjects in the first cohort. Only TCR beta chains were sequenced in this cohort, and the absence of alpha or paired-chain data limited detectable features. In a later analysis, HLA-associated TCR beta chains were found to be more clonally expanded and to have lower generation probabilities than equally common non-associated chains. V-gene and J-gene trimming of TCR beta chains was associated with a missense DCLRE1C variant in a later genetic analysis, and the association was replicated in an independent cohort. CMV serostatus was the only immune exposure information available for the cohort. Correlated functional status among segregating V segments might be attributable to linkage disequilibrium, but an unknown experimental factor could not be ruled out. In a later analysis, some 18,000 TCR beta sequences were associated with specific HLA alleles at a false discovery rate of 0.05. A cluster of highly shared sequence variants was judged likely to represent a technical artifact of the sequencing pipeline. Broadly in line with IMGT annotations, most TCR beta V segments showed up in productive rearrangements about 87% or about 30% of the time in an earlier analysis of 587 of the donors. According to a later analysis, TCR association rates differed among HLA loci, with DRB1 alleles showing the most associated TCRs and HLA-C alleles showing the fewest. A later analysis found that most CMV-associated TCR beta chains appeared HLA-restricted, with HLA associations seemingly driven largely by CMV exposure. In vitro tests confirmed that a few of the cytomegalovirus-associated TCR beta chains recognize cytomegalovirus antigens. The authors suggested that the approach could potentially be generalized to other disease states and immunological phenotypes. A later analysis reported that several top co-occurrence clusters appeared linked to parvovirus B19, influenza, CMV and Epstein-Barr virus. Because counts were too low, about 18 rarely observed V segments, including chromosome 9 orphons, were left out of the earlier analysis of about 620 of the donors. In both the original and validation cohorts, the classifier was reported to diagnose cytomegalovirus status with high specificity and sensitivity. Because some donors lacked HLA typing at each locus, the association tests relied only on the typed subset. Most TCR sequences were observed very rarely across donors, whereas some public TCRs were present in many individuals. In the study, some 180 TCR beta chains were listed as associated with cytomegalovirus. In a later genetic analysis, fewer N-insertions in productive TCRs were reported among donors in an Asian-associated ancestry cluster than the roughly 640-donor mean.

Library construction relied on the immunoSEQ multiplex PCR assay. For the multiplex PCR, a mixture combining 60 forward primers for TCR Vbeta segments and 13 reverse primers for TCR Jbeta segments was used. The CDR3 region of rearranged TCR beta genes was amplified from genomic DNA with a multiplex PCR assay. Amplified TCR beta libraries were sequenced as 87-base-pair reads on the Illumina HiSeq System. The original methods were these. In a later analysis, approximately 74 million unique TCR beta chains were counted across the 650 to 700 repertoires, and around 10 million of these chains were shared by at least two donors. To remove PCR and sequencing errors, raw reads were error-corrected and collapsed into unique sequences using a nearest-neighbor algorithm that merged closely related sequences. To assign V, D and J gene segments, CDR3 sequences were aligned to IMGT reference sequences. For a sequence to be retained, a match of at least six nucleotides was required to both a V gene segment and a J gene segment. A rearrangement counted as productive if the CDR3 had no stop codons and remained in frame with V and J, and every other rearrangement counted as non-productive. Following IMGT convention, CDR3 was defined as the stretch from the second conserved V-encoded cysteine up to the conserved J-encoded phenylalanine. The earlier analysis of roughly 590 of the donors excluded any sequence lacking an unambiguous match to a single V gene segment. An earlier analysis of 587 of the donors classified V segments as functional when productive rearrangements were above 56.7% and as segregating when the standard deviation between donors was above 5%. A statistical classification framework was built for diagnosing cytomegalovirus status from the catalog of TCR beta chain sequences. In a later analysis, V and J genes were assigned by comparing TCR nucleotide sequences against IMGT/GENE-DB human TR gene sequences. Using the TCRdist pipeline, a later analysis assigned CDR3 sequences along with most-parsimonious VDJ recombination scenarios. In a later analysis, each TCR beta chain was defined by its CDR3 amino acid sequence together with its V-gene family, and reads without a unique V-gene family were excluded. To address suspected cross-contamination and a sequencing artifact, a later analysis removed 592 highly shared, low-generation-probability nucleotide sequences. In a later analysis, a clonal expansion index was calculated for each public chain from normalized within-repertoire ranks of inferred template counts. In a later analysis, generation probabilities were computed with a VDJ recombination model fitted to out-of-frame rearrangements, and the resulting probabilities were checked against IGoR. In a later analysis, TCR-TCR, TCR-HLA and TCR-CMV co-occurrence was scored with hypergeometric tests, and a repertoire-size bias correction was applied to TCR pairs. In a later analysis, false discovery rates were estimated by permuting HLA or CMV assignments 20 times. In a later analysis, co-occurring TCRs were grouped using DBSCAN, with TCRdist sequence similarity added in when clustering inside HLA-allele-positive subsets. Co-occurrence clustering excluded repertoires with fewer than 30,000 or more than 120,000 public chains, plus five with anomalous nucleotide sharing. TCRdb limited this immuneACCESS table to in-frame rearrangements with V and J called. A share of clones is missing; checked studies link under half to unresolved V genes, and the rest is unexplained. V and J calls and clone size follow that table, whereas D and trimming were derived from the DNA. Across this sample there are 150,000 or so clones, with approximately 72% seen only once. Clones ranked in the top ten supply 7.1% of the sample.

This clone has more than one count but fewer than ten. It has no known antigen specificity. No qualities accompany the bases; no much larger clone lies one base away. CDR1 and CDR2 are read off the germline V gene (reference sequence) as SGHNT and YYREEE. V has 2 bases trimmed and J has 6 bases trimmed; junction bases matching no gene number 6. The CDR3 has 15 amino acids, counting the end cysteine and phenylalanine. Just the 45-base CDR3 DNA is kept, in frame starting at base 1. The cohort was made up of 666 healthy bone marrow donors. At the time of sampling, all cohort members were nominally healthy, though unrecorded immune exposures were likely present. The donor tested CMV seropositive and was one of the 289 seropositive cohort members. Each donor provided a peripheral blood sample, and peripheral blood mononuclear cells were used for TCR beta sequencing. Genomic DNA was extracted from the blood cell samples with the Qiagen DNeasy Blood Extraction Kit.

The rearrangement combines TRBV5-4 with TRBJ2-1; TRBD2 lines up with 9 middle nucleotides. The sample taken for sequencing was PBMCs. This clonotype was obtained from a man aged 40-49 years in good health and CMV-seropositive. The bases read TGTGCCAGCAGCTTAAGCGGGGGGATCCTCAATGAGCAGTTCTTC. The translation is CASSLSGGILNEQFF. With the portions outside the CDR3 filled from the reference TRBV5-4 and TRBJ2-1 genes, the complete variable region becomes ETGVTQSPTHLIKTRGQQVTLRCSSQSGHNTVSWYQQALGQGPQFIFQYYREEENGRGNFPPRFSGLQFPNYSSELNVNALELDDSALYLCASSLSGGILNEQFFGPGTRLTVL.